This T cell receptor beta chain was recorded in a study of cytomegalovirus exposure and HLA in healthy donors. Amplification used 60 Vbeta primers and 13 Jbeta primers. Assay used: immunoSEQ multiplex PCR; TCRdb lists only in-frame clones, some missing. This sample carries more than 95,000 clones, 10% to 15% of them seen once, and the ten largest clones take more than 15%. This clone has only a few counts. This CDR3 has 15 residues. Germline V gene data show CDR1 as SGHRS and CDR2 as YFSETQ. Trimming took off 7 bases at V and 4 bases at J, with 19 bases between the two ends. The sequence was obtained from a middle-aged man in good health and CMV-seropositive. Sample: PBMCs. The gene calls are TRBV5-1 and TRBJ2-3, with D possibly matching TRBD2 (6 bases). CDR3 in amino acids: CASASVGGGADTQYF. The CDR3 DNA is TGCGCCAGCGCTTCGGTGGGAGGTGGCGCAGATACGCAGTATTTT.